This T cell receptor (beta chain) stems from a study of shared clonotypes between healthy human individuals (dated by TCRdb to the early 2020s). As for the study more broadly: A couple of women and a few men aged 18 to 49 years were included in the cohort. Between about 0.9 and 9 billion PBMCs per donor were obtained by leukapheresis. Blood TCR repertoires of 5 or 6 healthy adults were deeply sequenced to estimate repertoire size and the extent of clonotype sharing between individuals. For each donor, CD4 naive and CD4 memory were each run on three plates, CD8 naive on two plates, and CD8 memory on one plate. To increase sequencing depth and limit assay-specific biases, TCR repertoire library preparation and sequencing were carried out by different laboratories using diverse techniques. Paper-wide results and their limitations: Compared with non-shared clonotypes, clonotypes shared by all four sorted-subset donors had higher generation probabilities. Rarefaction of sorted-subset datasets indicated incomplete sequencing despite the large sequencing depth. Because the study included a small number of donors, the genetic and exposure-history diversity represented was limited. Pairwise subsampling indicated that sequencing depth was expected to affect the degree of clonotype sharing among donors. Sampling was restricted to blood, and TCR repertoires in tissues likely differ from the TCR repertoires found in blood. When several donors were compared, the shared fraction of clonotypes was about 5.2% for naive CD4, around 3.5% for naive CD8, roughly 2.5% for memory CD4, and 0.4% for memory CD8. Naive subsets generally had larger estimated clonotype richness than memory subsets.

For the CD8 naive samples, CD45RO-negative cells were positively selected for CCR7, yielding a CD45RA+CCR7+ population from which TemRA cells were excluded. The donors were healthy, HIV-negative adults who had no recently reported acute infections or vaccinations. All donors were Caucasian adults living in Nashville, Tennessee, USA. Blood was obtained by leukapheresis, after which PBMCs were separated by Ficoll-Histopaque density gradient centrifugation and cryopreserved in liquid nitrogen vapor phase. Analytical flow cytometry was used to check the purity and quantity of each magnetically sorted T cell population. Each sorted fraction had its genomic DNA isolated and then quantified by UV absorbance on a Nanodrop 2000c. V and J lose 2 bases and 5 bases, and a span of 6 bases separates them. Inclusive of the bounding cysteine and phenylalanine, the CDR3 is 13 residues long. The retained sequence is limited to the CDR3, 39 bases, with the frame set at the first base. Looking up the germline V gene yields CDR1 MNHEY and CDR2 SVGAGI.

This clone was seen once. The antigen it binds to is not known. There are no base qualities to consult, and no much larger clone falls within one base. Using the deep immunoSEQ assay, TCR CDR3 regions were amplified from genomic DNA by multiplex PCR. Extracted genomic DNA from each cell subset was distributed evenly across all wells of several immunoSEQ 96-well plates, and each plate was treated as a replicate. For sorted subsets, around 0.2 ug of genomic DNA, equivalent to around 30,000 T cell genomes, went into each replicate PCR. Purified libraries were quantified with a Qubit 3.0 fluorometer, sized on a Bioanalyzer 2100, and re-quantified with the KAPA Library Quantification kit. Every immunoSEQ 96-well plate was sequenced on a separate single-read 150-cycle Illumina NextSeq 550 flow cell. In the source study's methods: The immunoSEQ output contained only junctional sequences without quality scores, so filtering could not match that applied to full-length reads. Sequences were annotated with PyIR, a Python wrapper for IgBLAST v1.9, and V/J genes and CDR3 were assigned using IMGT germline references. Any read was removed if the V/J assignment was weak (E-value above 1e-6), the CDR3 was missing, or the read contained stop codons, out-of-frame junctions, or ambiguous translated residues. V3J clonotypes were defined as sequences sharing an identical inferred V gene, J gene, and CDR3 amino acid sequence. Percentage overlap between repertoires was calculated by dividing the number of shared unique clonotypes by the size of the smaller repertoire. Repertoire richness was assessed with RTK rarefaction, the Chao1 estimator, and Recon v2.1 estimates of unobserved clonotypes. For all TCRbeta clonotypes obtained by the gDNA method from several donors, generation probabilities were computed with OLGA. The table comes from immuneACCESS by way of TCRdb, which keeps in-frame sequences with V and J called. Part of the clones is missing from these tables; in studies checked, under half for an unresolved V gene and the rest for unknown reasons. V and J calls plus clone size are reproduced from that table; the DNA served to infer D and trimming. The sample yields about 580,000 clones; 98% were counted once. The ten biggest clones cover less than 0.35% of the sample.

The rearranged segments are TRBV6-5 and TRBJ1-4; there is no confident call for the D gene. The sequence was collected from a young man in good health. The sample taken for sequencing was naive CD8+ T cells sorted from blood. In light of the paper, this sample's cell subset or site label describes: CD45RA+CCR7+. The DNA is as follows: TGTGCCAGCAGTTACGGACGGAATGAAAAACTGTTTTTT. This is translated as CASSYGRNEKLFF.